The 24 T cell receptor beta chains presented below share a single source sample, sequenced in a study of radiation and T cells in renal cell carcinoma. Time point denoted: blood 2 weeks post-SBRT. The treatment: 15 Gy SBRT to primary tumor, nephrectomy 4 weeks later. Only in-frame clones appear in the TCRdb table, and some are missing; sequencing was by immunoSEQ multiplex PCR. Found here are about 130,000 clones, 81% of them singletons; the top ten hold roughly 5.9%. Sequencing was performed on blood, taken from a patient whose treatment included radiotherapy and nephrectomy. Source of these receptors: a middle-aged man with renal cell carcinoma.

DNA of the CDR3: TGCGCCAGCAGCATGGGGGACGGAGGGTACGAGCAGTACTTC. This translates into CASSMGDGGYEQYF. This chain uses TRBV5-1 with TRBJ2-7; D may be TRBD2 (6 bases). From germline, CDR1 is SGHRS and CDR2 YFSETQ. The CDR3 covers 14 residues. V was cut by 4 bases and J by 4 bases, with 15 bases left in between.

This chain joins TRBV29-1 and TRBJ1-2; D might be TRBD1 (6 bases). The CDR3 is made up of 11 amino acids. V lost 7 bases to trimming and J lost 2 bases, with 8 bases between them. The germline V gene encodes CDR1 SQVTM and CDR2 ANQGSEA. Here the CDR3 reads CSAGQNYGYTF. In DNA form, the CDR3 reads TGCAGCGCCGGACAGAACTATGGCTACACCTTC.

The rearrangement uses TRBV7-9 and TRBJ2-7; D is perhaps TRBD2 (6 bases). V gave up 5 bases and J gave up 0 bases, with 14 bases separating them. This CDR3 is 15 amino acids long. CDR1 is SEHNR and CDR2 is FQNEAQ in the germline V gene (reference sequence). The CDR3 region has the DNA TGTGCCAGCAGCCGACTAGGAGATCGCTCCTACGAGCAGTACTTC. Encoded protein: CASSRLGDRSYEQYF.

V is TRBV6-6 and J is TRBJ1-5, with D possibly TRBD1 on 6 matching bases. The CDR3 is 14 amino acids. Trimming removed 5 bases at V and 4 bases at J, with 12 bases between. Per the germline V gene, CDR1 is MNHNY and CDR2 is SVGAGI (reference sequence). DNA for the CDR3: TGTGCCAGCAGTCGGGGACAATGGAATCAGCCCCAGCATTTT. Translating gives CASSRGQWNQPQHF.

This clone has a handful of counts. The gene calls are TRBV15 and TRBJ2-2; TRBD2 matches 7 bases. There are 16 residues in the CDR3. Germline assignment: CDR1 LNHNV and CDR2 YYDKDF (reference sequence). V was pared by 1 base and J by 1 base, with 3 bases of the junction left unmatched. The CDR3 DNA follows: TGTGCCACCAGCAGAGCCGGGACTATGAACACCGGGGAGCTGTTTTTT. Residues: CATSRAGTMNTGELFF.

This rearrangement joins TRBV27 to TRBJ1-1; perhaps TRBD1 as D (6 bases). CDR1 and CDR2 (germline): MNHEY, SMNVEV (reference sequence). Trimming left V 3 bases short and J 7 bases short, with 18 bases between. This CDR3 contains 15 residues. The CDR3 here is CASSLDRLTLREAFF. DNA of the CDR3: TGTGCCAGCAGTTTGGACAGACTTACACTGCGTGAAGCTTTCTTT.

The V and J genes are TRBV9 and TRBJ2-1; tentative D call: TRBD2 (5 bases). The CDR3 spans 14 residues. V was clipped by 0 bases and J by 3 bases, with 7 bases between them. Germline V gene lookup returns CDR1 SGDLS and CDR2 YYNGEE. CDR3 DNA: TGTGCCAGCAGCGTAGGACTACTCTACAATGAGCAGTTCTTC. Translated, it gives CASSVGLLYNEQFF.

The chain is built from TRBV6-6 and TRBJ2-7; D might be TRBD2 (6 bases). With 5 bases removed from V and 3 bases from J, the gap between germline ends came to 17 bases. Germline loops: CDR1 MNHNY, CDR2 SVGAGI (reference sequence). The CDR3 is 15 amino acids. The CDR3 bases are TGTGCCAGCAGTCGGGGGAGTGGGGGGAACTACGAGCAGTACTTC. Protein product: CASSRGSGGNYEQYF.

The chain couples TRBV12-1 to TRBJ1-1; TRBD1 is the table's D call, not checked against the DNA. TRBV12-1 is assigned pseudogene status. The CDR3 length is 15 residues. CDR3 in DNA: TGTGCCAGCAGCTCTCATGACAGGGGGCACACTGAAGCTTTCTTT. Protein: CASSSHDRGHTEAFF.

Of note for this clone: Additional DNA sequences in this sample encode the identical CDR3. This rearrangement joins TRBV30 to TRBJ1-3, with D possibly TRBD1 on 5 matching bases. Germline V gene sequence: CDR1 GTSNPN, CDR2 SVGIG (reference sequence). Trimming took 5 bases from V and 4 from J, leaving 9 bases between them. The CDR3 has 12 amino acids. CDR3 protein: CAWRGSGNTIYF. Written as DNA, the CDR3 is TGTGCCTGGCGGGGGTCCGGAAACACCATATATTTT.

J is TRBJ2-7 and V is TRBV10-1, with 10 positions matching TRBD2. The germline gives CDR1 WNHNN, CDR2 SYGVQD (reference sequence). CDR3 length: 14 amino acids. Losses at the gene ends were 4 bases for V and 3 bases for J; bases not matched to a gene: 3. DNA of the CDR3: TGCGCCAGCAGTGCTAGCGGGGGCTACTACGAGCAGTACTTC. Amino acid sequence: CASSASGGYYEQYF.

The rearrangement links TRBV27 to TRBJ2-2; 11 bases agree with TRBD2. The CDR3 is made up of 15 amino acids. The V segment lost 5 bases and the J segment 4 bases; nucleotides outside the gene matches: 3. Germline V lookup: CDR1 MNHEY, CDR2 SMNVEV (reference sequence). The chain's CDR3 is CASSRGLAVTGELFF. The CDR3 nucleotides are TGTGCCAGCAGTAGGGGACTAGCGGTCACCGGGGAGCTGTTTTTT.

The rearrangement uses TRBV27 and TRBJ2-1; weak D call: TRBD2 (6 bases). The CDR3 contains 18 residues. Trimming shortened V by 6 bases and J by 4 bases, and 25 bases separated the two germline ends. Germline values: CDR1 MNHEY, CDR2 SMNVEV (reference sequence). The CDR3 is CASSPSLSGQPTYNEQFF. Written as DNA, the CDR3 is TGTGCCAGCAGCCCCTCGCTTAGCGGCCAGCCAACATACAATGAGCAGTTCTTC.

The rearrangement joins TRBV7-9 to TRBJ1-1; the D gene is possibly TRBD1 (6 bases). The V and J ends lost 7 bases and 5 bases respectively, with 14 bases between them. CDR1 SEHNR and CDR2 FQNEAQ come from the germline V gene (reference sequence). The CDR3 has 13 residues. In DNA, the CDR3 is TGTGCCAGCACTCTAGGGGGTTGGACTGAAGCTTTCTTT. This gives the protein CASTLGGWTEAFF.

The V call is TRBV2, the J call TRBJ2-3; 10 bases are shared with TRBD2. The CDR3 has 15 amino acids. The trim removed 2 bases at V and 6 bases at J, leaving 5 bases unmatched. Germline V gives CDR1 SNHLY, CDR2 FYNNEI. This chain's CDR3 is CASSERGLAYDTQYF. CDR3 coding DNA: TGTGCCAGCAGTGAACGGGGACTAGCGTATGATACGCAGTATTTT.

V gene TRBV19 combines with J gene TRBJ1-2; 7 bases align to TRBD1. V lost 6 bases, J lost 3 bases, and 7 bases stayed unmatched. Germline V CDR1 and CDR2: LNHDA, SQIVND (reference sequence). The CDR3 consists of 14 residues. The CDR3 spells CASSKGQADYGYTF. The CDR3 nucleotides read TGTGCCAGTAGCAAAGGACAGGCGGACTATGGCTACACCTTC.

This clone was recorded a few times. The rearrangement joins TRBV5-4 to TRBJ2-1, with 9 bases that match TRBD1. This CDR3 is built from 16 residues. The germline V gene has CDR1 SGHNT and CDR2 YYREEE (reference sequence). Unmatched junction bases numbered 9, after V lost 4 bases and J lost 4 bases. The CDR3 is CASSKTGTGTYNEQFF. For the CDR3, the DNA is TGTGCCAGCAGCAAAACCGGGACAGGGACTTACAATGAGCAGTTCTTC. The full variable domain, with the rest looked up from reference TRBV5-4 and TRBJ2-1, is ETGVTQSPTHLIKTRGQQVTLRCSSQSGHNTVSWYQQALGQGPQFIFQYYREEENGRGNFPPRFSGLQFPNYSSELNVNALELDDSALYLCASSKTGTGTYNEQFFGPGTRLTVL.

This sequence joins TRBV4-2 and TRBJ2-7, with TRBD2 matching 12 bases. The V segment lost 3 bases and the J segment 1 base; nucleotides outside the gene matches: 4. The CDR3 consists of 16 residues. The germline V gene encodes CDR1 LGHNA and CDR2 YNFKEQ. For the CDR3, the DNA is TGTGCCAGCAGCCATGCAACTAGCGGGGGGTCCTACGAGCAGTACTTC. Residues: CASSHATSGGSYEQYF.

This clone was counted between two and nine times. The rearrangement links TRBV4-2 to TRBJ2-1; 13 nucleotides align to TRBD2. With 2 bases clipped from V and 10 bases from J, the junction kept 11 bases outside the gene matches. The CDR3 has 17 residues. Germline V gene sequence: CDR1 LGHNA, CDR2 YNFKEQ. The CDR3 sequence: CASSQTEGLAGPNEQFF. Here the CDR3 DNA reads TGTGCCAGCAGCCAAACCGAGGGACTAGCGGGACCCAACGAGCAGTTCTTC.

This clone was recorded only once. The rearrangement uses TRBV7-6 and TRBJ2-7, with 8 bases that match TRBD1. The CDR3 totals 14 residues. Losses at the gene ends were 4 bases for V and 2 bases for J; bases not matched to a gene: 4. The germline V gene has CDR1 SGHVS and CDR2 FNYEAQ. CDR3 sequence reads: CASSYGTGAYEQYF. The CDR3 DNA reads TGTGCCAGCAGCTATGGGACAGGAGCCTACGAGCAGTACTTC.

This chain joins TRBV5-1 and TRBJ2-5; 13 bases are a match to TRBD2. The J call is uncertain, as TRBJ2-7 better fits the DNA end. The CDR3 spans 15 residues. CDR1 SGHRS and CDR2 YFSETQ come from the germline V gene. The CDR3 loop is CASSWTSGSFGEQYF. As DNA, the CDR3 is TGCGCCAGCAGCTGGACTAGCGGGAGTTTTGGCGAGCAGTACTTC.

The CDR3: CASSEEGTRFEKLFF. DNA for the CDR3: TGTGCCAGTAGTGAGGAGGGGACAAGATTTGAAAAACTGTTTTTT. The gene calls are TRBV19 and TRBJ1-4, with D tentatively TRBD1 (6 bases). Trimming took 5 bases from V and 7 from J, leaving 17 bases between them. This CDR3 comprises 15 residues. Germline-derived CDR1 and CDR2 are LNHDA and SQIVND (reference sequence). Drawing the rest from reference TRBV19 and TRBJ1-4, the complete variable domain is DGGITQSPKYLFRKEGQNVTLSCEQNLNHDAMYWYRQDPGQGLRLIYYSQIVNDFQKGDIAEGYSVSREKKESFPLTVTSAQKNPTAFYLCASSEEGTRFEKLFFGSGTQLSVL.

V and J are TRBV7-9 and TRBJ2-5; D tentatively reads TRBD1 or TRBD2 (6 bases each). With 6 bases removed from V and 1 base from J, the gap between germline ends came to 15 bases. The CDR3 length is 15 residues. Germline values: CDR1 SEHNR, CDR2 FQNEAQ (reference sequence). This CDR3 reads CASRPGGTFQETQYF. The CDR3 bases are TGTGCCAGCAGACCAGGCGGGACATTCCAAGAGACCCAGTACTTC.

The table lists this clone with a few counts. This sequence joins TRBV28 and TRBJ2-7; 10 bases map to TRBD2. The CDR3 extends over 14 amino acids. V lost 5 bases and J lost 2; bases outside the gene matches: 3. Germline V gives CDR1 MDHEN, CDR2 SYDVKM. CDR3 in amino acids: CASSKLAGTYEQYF. The DNA of the CDR3 is TGTGCCAGCAGTAAACTAGCGGGGACCTACGAGCAGTACTTC.